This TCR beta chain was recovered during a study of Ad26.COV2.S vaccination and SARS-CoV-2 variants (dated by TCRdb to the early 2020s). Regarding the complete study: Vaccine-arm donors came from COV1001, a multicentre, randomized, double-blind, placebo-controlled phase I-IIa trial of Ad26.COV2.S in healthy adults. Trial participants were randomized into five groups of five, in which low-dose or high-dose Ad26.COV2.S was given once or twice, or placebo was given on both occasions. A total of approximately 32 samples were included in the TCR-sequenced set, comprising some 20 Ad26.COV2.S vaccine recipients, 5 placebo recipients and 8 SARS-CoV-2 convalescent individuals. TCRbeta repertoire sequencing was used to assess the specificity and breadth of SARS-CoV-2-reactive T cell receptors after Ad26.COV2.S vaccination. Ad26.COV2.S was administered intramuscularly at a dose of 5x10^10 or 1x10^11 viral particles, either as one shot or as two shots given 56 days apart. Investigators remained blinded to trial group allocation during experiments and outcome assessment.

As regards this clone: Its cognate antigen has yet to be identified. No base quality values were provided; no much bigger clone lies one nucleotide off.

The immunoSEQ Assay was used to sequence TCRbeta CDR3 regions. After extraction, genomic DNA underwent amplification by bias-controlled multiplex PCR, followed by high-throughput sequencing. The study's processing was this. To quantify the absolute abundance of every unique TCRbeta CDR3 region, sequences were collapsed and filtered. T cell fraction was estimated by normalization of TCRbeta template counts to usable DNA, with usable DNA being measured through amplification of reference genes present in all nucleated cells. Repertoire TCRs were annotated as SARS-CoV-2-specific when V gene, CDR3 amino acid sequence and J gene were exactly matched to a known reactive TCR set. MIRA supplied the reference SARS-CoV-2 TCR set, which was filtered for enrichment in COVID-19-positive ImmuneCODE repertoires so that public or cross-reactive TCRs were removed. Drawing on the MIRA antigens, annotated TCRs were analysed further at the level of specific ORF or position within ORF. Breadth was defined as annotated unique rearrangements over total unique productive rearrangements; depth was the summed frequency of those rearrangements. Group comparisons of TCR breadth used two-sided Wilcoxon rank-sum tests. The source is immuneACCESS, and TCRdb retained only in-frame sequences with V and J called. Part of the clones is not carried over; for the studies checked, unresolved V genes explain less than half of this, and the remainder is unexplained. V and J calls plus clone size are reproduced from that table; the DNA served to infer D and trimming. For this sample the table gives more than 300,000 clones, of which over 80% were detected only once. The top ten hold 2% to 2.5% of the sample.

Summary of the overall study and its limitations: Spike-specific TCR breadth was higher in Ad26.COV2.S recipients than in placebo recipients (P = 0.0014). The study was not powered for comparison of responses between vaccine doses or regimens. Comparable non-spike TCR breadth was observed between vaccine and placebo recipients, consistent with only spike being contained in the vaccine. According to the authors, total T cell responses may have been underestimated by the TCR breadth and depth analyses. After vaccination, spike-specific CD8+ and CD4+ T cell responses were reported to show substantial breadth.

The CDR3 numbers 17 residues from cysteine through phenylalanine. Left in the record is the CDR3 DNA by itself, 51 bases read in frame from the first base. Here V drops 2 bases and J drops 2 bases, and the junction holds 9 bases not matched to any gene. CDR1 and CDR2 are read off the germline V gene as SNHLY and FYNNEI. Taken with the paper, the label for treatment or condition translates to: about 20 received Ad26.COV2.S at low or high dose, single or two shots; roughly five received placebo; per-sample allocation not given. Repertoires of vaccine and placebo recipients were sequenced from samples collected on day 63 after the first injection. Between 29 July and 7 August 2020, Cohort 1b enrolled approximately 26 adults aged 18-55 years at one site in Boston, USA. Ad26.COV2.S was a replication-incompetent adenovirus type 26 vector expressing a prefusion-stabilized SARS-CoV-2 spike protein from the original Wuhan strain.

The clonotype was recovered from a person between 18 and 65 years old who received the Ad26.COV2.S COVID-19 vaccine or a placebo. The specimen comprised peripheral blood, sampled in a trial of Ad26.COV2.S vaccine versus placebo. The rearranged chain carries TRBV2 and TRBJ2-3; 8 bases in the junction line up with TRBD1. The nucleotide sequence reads TGTGCCAGCAGTGAATTTAGGGCAGGGGGCCTCACAGATACGCAGTATTTT. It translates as CASSEFRAGGLTDTQYF.